This entry lists 23 T cell receptor beta chains sequenced from one sample in a study of cytomegalovirus exposure and HLA in healthy donors. The PCR contained 60 Vbeta and 13 Jbeta primers. Repertoires were generated with immunoSEQ multiplex PCR, while TCRdb's copy carries only in-frame clones and drops some. The sample carries about 250,000 clones, around four fifths recorded once. The sequenced sample consisted of PBMCs. All receptors derive from a boy younger than 18 in good health and CMV-seronegative.

CDR3 coding DNA: TGTGCCAGCAAGTTGACTGGTACGCAGTATTTT. This codes for CASKLTGTQYF. V usage is TRBV11-3 and J usage is TRBJ2-3; D uncertain. Trimming took 7 bases from V and 8 from J, leaving 10 bases between them. Germline lookup yields CDR1 SGHNT and CDR2 YENEEA. The CDR3 totals 11 residues.

This sequence joins TRBV6-6 and TRBJ2-1, with D perhaps matching TRBD1 (6 bases). The CDR3 consists of 14 residues. The germline V gene has CDR1 MNHNY and CDR2 SVGAGI (reference sequence). V lost 2 bases to trimming and J lost 10 bases, with 15 bases between them. The CDR3 bases are TGTGCCAGCAGTTACGTAGCAAAGGGGGAAGAGCAGTTCTTC. It specifies CASSYVAKGEEQFF.

The chain is built from TRBV4-1 and TRBJ2-7; 7 nucleotides match TRBD2. This CDR3 comprises 14 residues. CDR1 MGHRA and CDR2 YSYEKL come from the germline V gene. The V gene end was trimmed by 2 bases and the J gene end by 5 bases; junction bases not matched to a gene: 6. The DNA of the CDR3 is TGCGCCAGCAGCCAATGGGAGGGGATCGACGAGCAGTACTTC. This sequence encodes CASSQWEGIDEQYF.

The count of this clone is one. The V and J genes are TRBV19 and TRBJ1-1; 8 positions agree with TRBD1. The germline CDR1 and CDR2 sequences are LNHDA and SQIVND (reference sequence). V shed 2 bases and J 5 bases; nucleotides not matched to a gene: 4. The CDR3 has 14 residues. CDR3 coding DNA: TGTGCCAGTAGTATACAGGGGGCGAGGACTGAAGCTTTCTTT. It yields the protein CASSIQGARTEAFF.

The chain joins TRBV11-3 to TRBJ2-2; 11 positions match TRBD2. J gave up 4 bases and V 1 base, and 11 bases lay outside the gene matches. Germline V gene lookup returns CDR1 SGHNT and CDR2 YENEEA. This CDR3 is 19 amino acids long. DNA of the CDR3: TGTGCCAGCAGCTTAGGGGGGCGACTAGCGGGGCGGTTCACCGGGGAGCTGTTTTTT. Amino acids: CASSLGGRLAGRFTGELFF.

V gene TRBV7-9 combines with J gene TRBJ1-1; the match to TRBD1 covers 7 bases. V was clipped by 3 bases and J by 7 bases; unmatched bases: 5. This CDR3 has 13 residues. Germline CDR1 reads SEHNR; CDR2 reads FQNEAQ (reference sequence). As DNA, the CDR3 is TGTGCCAGCAGCTTCGACAGGGAAGTTGAAGCTTTCTTT. This codes for CASSFDREVEAFF.

The chain combines TRBV12-5 with TRBJ2-5; tentative D call: TRBD2 (5 bases). This CDR3 is 15 amino acids long. Germline loops: CDR1 LGHNT, CDR2 FRNRAP. Trimming took 3 bases from V and 5 from J, leaving 16 bases between them. CDR3 protein: CASGFPRLIGETQYF. CDR3 bases: TGTGCTAGTGGTTTCCCGAGACTAATCGGGGAGACCCAGTACTTC.

The V call is TRBV7-2, the J call TRBJ1-2; weak D call: TRBD1 (5 bases). The length of the CDR3 is 15 residues. Per germline, CDR1 SGHTA and CDR2 FQGNSA. Deletions cut 2 bases from V and 3 bases from J, with 13 bases between. In DNA form, the CDR3 reads TGTGCCAGCAGCTTACAATACAGGTCCTACTATGGCTACACCTTC. Residues: CASSLQYRSYYGYTF.

The rearrangement uses TRBV25-1 and TRBJ2-1, with unresolved D. The CDR3 runs to 14 residues. Germline V gene sequence: CDR1 MGHDK, CDR2 SYGVNS. V lost 4 bases and J 9 bases, leaving 16 bases between the germline ends. The CDR3 region is CASSVPRGSGEQFF. CDR3 coding DNA: TGTGCCAGCAGTGTGCCTAGAGGTTCTGGTGAGCAGTTCTTC.

This chain uses TRBV10-3 with TRBJ1-2, with 8 bases fitting TRBD1. This CDR3 is 14 amino acids long. Trimming at V came to 3 bases and at J to 8 bases, leaving 8 bases not matched to a gene. From germline, CDR1 is ENHRY and CDR2 SYGVKD. In nucleotides, the CDR3 is TGTGCCATCAGTGATTCCTGGACAGGGAACGGCTACACCTTC. Protein sequence: CAISDSWTGNGYTF.

The V and J genes are TRBV11-3 and TRBJ1-3, with 8 positions matching TRBD1. This CDR3 has 16 residues. Germline V CDR1 and CDR2: SGHNT, YENEEA. Trimming took 4 bases from V and 4 from J; bases not matched to a gene: 9. DNA for the CDR3: TGTGCCAGCAGCTCTCGACAGGGGATAATCGGAAACACCATATATTTT. Amino acid sequence: CASSSRQGIIGNTIYF.

The chain carries TRBV5-4 and TRBJ1-6, with 8 bases that match TRBD1. V shed 4 bases, J shed 8 bases, and the junction held 8 bases outside the gene matches. CDR3 length equals 15 residues. CDR1 is SGHNT and CDR2 is YYREEE in the germline V gene (reference sequence). Here the CDR3 reads CASSPGGRVDSPLHF. The CDR3 nucleotides read TGTGCCAGCAGCCCAGGGGGCAGGGTAGATTCACCCCTCCACTTT.

The CDR3 sequence is CASSLRRVGYEQYF. The CDR3 coding sequence is TGTGCCAGCAGCTTAAGGAGAGTTGGGTACGAGCAGTACTTC. The rearrangement uses TRBV7-2 and TRBJ2-7; the D is unclear. Germline CDR1 SGHTA, CDR2 FQGNSA. This CDR3 comprises 14 residues. V lost 2 bases and J 4 bases, leaving 12 bases between the germline ends. Complete variable domain (other parts from reference TRBV7-2 and TRBJ2-7): GAGVSQSPSNKVTEKGKDVELRCDPISGHTALYWYRQSLGQGLEFLIYFQGNSAPDKSGLPSDRFSAERTGGSVSTLTIQRTQQEDSAVYLCASSLRRVGYEQYFGPGTRLTVT.

This rearrangement joins TRBV2 to TRBJ2-5; perhaps TRBD2 as D (5 bases). Germline assignment: CDR1 SNHLY and CDR2 FYNNEI. This CDR3 region has 13 residues. The V end lost 6 bases, the J end lost 2 bases, and 10 bases lay between the germline ends. CDR3 nucleotide sequence: TGTGCCAGCAGGAGAGGGTCTCAAGAGACCCAGTACTTC. It encodes CASRRGSQETQYF.

The genes are TRBV7-2 and TRBJ2-7; TRBD1 might be the D (6 bases). V lost 2 bases and J lost 9, with 11 bases in between. The CDR3 loop spans 12 amino acids. Germline loops: CDR1 SGHTA, CDR2 FQGNSA. The CDR3 region has the DNA TGTGCCAGCAGCTTAAGGATGGGGGCGCAGTACTTC. This translates into CASSLRMGAQYF.

The genes are TRBV2 and TRBJ1-1, with D possibly being TRBD1 (5 bases). V was cut by 10 bases and J by 0 bases, with 15 bases left in between. CDR3 size: 14 residues. CDR1 and CDR2 from the germline V gene are SNHLY and FYNNEI. For the CDR3, the DNA is TGTGCCACCCAGGGCAGAATTATGAACACTGAAGCTTTCTTT. Protein sequence: CATQGRIMNTEAFF.

The chain has TRBV6-1 and TRBJ2-1, with 8 bases fitting TRBD2. From germline, CDR1 is MNHNS and CDR2 SASEGT. V lost 8 bases to trimming and J lost 8 bases; unmatched junction nucleotides: 11. The CDR3 is 14 residues long. CDR3 in DNA: TGTGCCAGCTATACTAGCGGAGGAGAGTATGAGCAGTTCTTC. Translation: CASYTSGGEYEQFF.

The chain combines TRBV5-1 with TRBJ2-2; D might be TRBD2 (6 bases). The ends were cut back, 7 bases at V and 0 bases at J, with 10 bases in the middle. CDR1 and CDR2 (germline): SGHRS, YFSETQ. This CDR3 is 14 amino acids long. Here the CDR3 reads CASRGISNTGELFF. DNA for the CDR3: TGCGCCAGCCGGGGGATCTCGAACACCGGGGAGCTGTTTTTT.

CDR3: CASSLDQGTRAFF. CDR3 bases: TGTGCCAGCAGCTTAGATCAGGGTACGAGAGCTTTCTTT. The chain recombines TRBV7-6 with TRBJ1-1, with D possibly matching TRBD1 (5 bases). CDR3 size: 13 residues. Per germline, CDR1 SGHVS and CDR2 FNYEAQ. V was clipped by 1 base and J by 10 bases, with 13 bases between them.

This sequence joins TRBV5-1 and TRBJ2-3, with D possibly matching TRBD1 (6 bases). The V and J ends lost 4 bases and 2 bases respectively, with 17 bases between them. Germline V gene data show CDR1 as SGHRS and CDR2 as YFSETQ. The CDR3 has 16 residues. The CDR3, as DNA: TGCGCCAGCAGCCTTGAACAGGGACCCCCCACAGATACGCAGTATTTT. This sequence encodes CASSLEQGPPTDTQYF.

The chain carries TRBV21-1 and TRBJ1-5; TRBD1, the D gene given by the table, was not confirmed from the DNA. TRBV21-1 corresponds to a pseudogene. The CDR3 extends over 19 amino acids. CDR3 sequence: CASSKCDSTSYHSNQPQHF. The CDR3, as DNA: TGTGCCAGCAGCAAATGCGACAGCACCTCATATCATAGCAATCAGCCCCAGCATTTT.

The rearrangement uses TRBV30 and TRBJ1-1; the D gene is possibly TRBD1 (5 bases). In germline, CDR1 is GTSNPN, CDR2 SVGIG (reference sequence). CDR3 size: 15 residues. Trimming removed 2 bases at V and 5 bases at J, with 18 bases between. In DNA, the CDR3 is TGTGCCTGGAGTAAGGGGAGGATCGGAACGACTGAAGCTTTCTTT. Residues: CAWSKGRIGTTEAFF.

The chain recombines TRBV4-1 with TRBJ2-5; 13 bases fit TRBD2. The CDR3 loop spans 16 amino acids. CDR1 is MGHRA and CDR2 is YSYEKL in the germline V gene. The J segment lost 7 bases and the V segment lost 4 bases, leaving 9 bases of the junction unmatched. The CDR3 loop reads CASSLALTSGRTTQYF. For the CDR3, the DNA is TGCGCCAGCAGCCTGGCCCTGACTAGCGGGAGGACGACCCAGTACTTC.